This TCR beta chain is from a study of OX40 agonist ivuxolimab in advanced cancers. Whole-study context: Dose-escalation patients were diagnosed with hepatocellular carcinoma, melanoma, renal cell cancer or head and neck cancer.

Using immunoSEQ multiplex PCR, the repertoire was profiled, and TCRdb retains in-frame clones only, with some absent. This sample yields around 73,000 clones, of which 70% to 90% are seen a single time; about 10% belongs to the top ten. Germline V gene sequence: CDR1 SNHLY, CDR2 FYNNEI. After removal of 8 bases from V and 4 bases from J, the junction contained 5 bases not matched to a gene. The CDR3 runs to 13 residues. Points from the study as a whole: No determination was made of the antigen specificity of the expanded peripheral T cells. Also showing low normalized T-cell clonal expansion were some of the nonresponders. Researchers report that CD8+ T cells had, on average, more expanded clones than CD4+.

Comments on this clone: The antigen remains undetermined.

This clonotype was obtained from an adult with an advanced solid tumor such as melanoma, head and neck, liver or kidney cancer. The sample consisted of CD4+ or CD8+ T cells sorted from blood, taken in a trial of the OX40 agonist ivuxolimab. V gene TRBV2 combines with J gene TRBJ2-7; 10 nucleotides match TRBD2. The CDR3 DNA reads TGTGCCAGCGCTAGCGGGAGAGGTTACGAGCAGTACTTC. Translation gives CASASGRGYEQYF.